Listed below are T cell receptor beta chains from one sample, sequenced in a study of blood T cell repertoires in COVID-19. Using immunoSEQ multiplex PCR, the repertoire was profiled, and TCRdb retains in-frame clones only, with some absent. This sample carries about 170,000 clones, 84% of them seen once, and the ten largest clones take about 14%. Sequencing used peripheral blood. The receptors stem from a woman in her seventies with COVID-19, enrolled during active disease. CDR3s include the opening cysteine and the closing phenylalanine or tryptophan. Fields, in order: V gene, CDR3 length, J gene, CDR3 protein.

TRBV5-1	14	TRBJ1-1	CASTQGQANTEAFF
TRBV5-8	17	TRBJ2-5	CASSLTIAGGLVETQYF
TRBV18	15	TRBJ1-1	CASSPRSGLDTEAFF
TRBV28	14	TRBJ2-2	CASTGLAYTGELFF
TRBV27	15	TRBJ1-5	CASRAETGGNQPQHF
TRBV30	16	TRBJ2-6	CALSAGSYSGANVLTF
TRBV19	14	TRBJ2-7	CASRGTAGVGEQYF
TRBV15	15	TRBJ1-6	CATSRDRTGISPLHF
TRBV5-1	17	TRBJ1-3	CASSLEGHSSSGNTIYF
TRBV29-1	16	TRBJ1-5	CSVVLREGGGNQPQHF
TRBV6-5	13	TRBJ1-2	CASSPQGAGGYTF
TRBV11-3	15	TRBJ2-7	CASSLGGLATYEQYF
TRBV7-2	15	TRBJ2-2	CASSLLSGRSGELFF
TRBV5-1	15	TRBJ1-1	CASSLSVSSDTEAFF
TRBV20-1	11	TRBJ2-5	CSVYRGETQYF
TRBV12-3/TRBV12-4	13	TRBJ1-6	CASSWGANSPLHF
TRBV2	15	TRBJ1-1	CASTWKQGTVTEAFF
TRBV27	15	TRBJ1-4	CASSSQGSTNEKLFF
TRBV18	14	TRBJ1-2	CASSPGQTVGGYTF
TRBV19	19	TRBJ2-3	CASTPTPLLAGFNTDTQYF
TRBV30	13	TRBJ1-6	CAWGAQGNSPLHF
TRBV5-8	11	TRBJ2-1	CASSLRQGQFF
TRBV5-1	14	TRBJ1-1	CASSLAGMNTEAFF
TRBV5-1	16	TRBJ2-1	CASSLNFGGSRGEQFF
TRBV6-2/TRBV6-3	20	TRBJ2-7	CASSFLPGQVTSGSSYEQYF
TRBV5-1	18	TRBJ1-1	CASSFLGTEVAIGTEAFF
TRBV24-1	15	TRBJ1-5	CATSDTRTENQPQHF
TRBV28	14	TRBJ1-5	CASSSQGAGQPQHF
TRBV12-2	14	TRBJ2-7	CASPKGAGCYEQYF
TRBV21-1	14	TRBJ2-3	CASQRKGAADTQYF
TRBV5-6	15	TRBJ1-6	CASSLRDRDNSPLHF
TRBV5-1	12	TRBJ1-1	CASGGVGTEAFF
TRBV6-5	14	TRBJ1-1	CASSSDSMNTEAFF
TRBV28	17	TRBJ1-4	CASSFLGGIATNEKLFF
TRBV3-1/TRBV3-2	12	TRBJ2-1	CASSQVEGFKFF
TRBV19	16	TRBJ1-2	CASSIPPTGTDYGYTF
TRBV6-6	16	TRBJ1-2	CASSYSRDAGYYGYTF
TRBV19	16	TRBJ2-3	CASSMGGQVLTDTQYF
TRBV30	14	TRBJ2-5	CAWIVRQGEKTQYF
TRBV10-1	16	TRBJ1-5	CASKPHPGVGNQPQHF
TRBV5-6	14	TRBJ1-4	CASSLRGFNEKLFF
TRBV7-9	16	TRBJ1-2	CASSSLGPGSNYGYTF
TRBV21-1	13	TRBJ1-1	CASSMEEWETAFF
TRBV19	14	TRBJ2-2	CAGRGGRGTGELFF
TRBV10-3	14	TRBJ2-7	CAISGTETSYEQYF
TRBV27	19	TRBJ1-3	CASSPKGSRQVSSGNTIYF
TRBV30	12	TRBJ2-7	CAWSGTGLVQYF
TRBV27	12	TRBJ1-2	CASRDRNYGYTF
TRBV11-2	17	TRBJ2-2	CASSLATDRVYTGELFF
TRBV2	13	TRBJ1-4	CASRAGTGGKLFF
TRBV28	15	TRBJ2-4	CASVFGGGGKNIQYF
TRBV7-8	16	TRBJ1-3	CASSFNRRDSGNTIYF
TRBV24-1	16	TRBJ2-1	CATSDLGTALGNEQFF
TRBV7-2	15	TRBJ1-5	CASSTGESGNQPQHF
TRBV5-6	15	TRBJ1-6	CASRTWGQRNSPLHF
TRBV4-2	17	TRBJ2-4	CASSAIGTGLFQNIQYF
TRBV18	15	TRBJ1-1	CASSPPRVMNTEAFF
TRBV7-9	15	TRBJ1-4	CASSTLRDRATELFF
TRBV28	12	TRBJ2-3	CASSLPPDTQYF